This entry lists 21 T cell receptor beta chains sequenced from one sample in a study of cytomegalovirus exposure and HLA in healthy donors. The assay was immunoSEQ multiplex PCR, and TCRdb's table has in-frame clones only and misses some. In the table there are roughly 100,000 clones, roughly nine tenths of which are singletons. Sequenced material: PBMCs. The receptors shown here come from a woman aged 18 to 35 in good health and CMV-seropositive.

This chain uses TRBV5-4 with TRBJ2-1; TRBD1 aligns across 7 bases. CDR1 is SGHNT and CDR2 is YYREEE in the germline V gene (reference sequence). Germline trimming cut 0 bases from V and 6 bases from J; bases unmatched to any gene: 6. CDR3 length: 15 residues. This chain's CDR3 is CASSLAPGQLNEQFF. The CDR3 bases are TGTGCCAGCAGCTTGGCCCCGGGACAGCTCAATGAGCAGTTCTTC.

V and J are TRBV29-1 and TRBJ1-1, with 12 bases aligning to TRBD1. The length of the CDR3 is 16 residues. The V gene end was trimmed by 7 bases and the J gene end by 5 bases; junction bases not matched to a gene: 14. Germline lookup yields CDR1 SQVTM and CDR2 ANQGSEA. CDR3 region: CSAATGTGGQRTEAFF. The CDR3 nucleotides read TGCAGCGCTGCTACCGGGACAGGGGGCCAGAGGACTGAAGCTTTCTTT.

The chain links TRBV9 to TRBJ2-2; D perhaps matches TRBD1 (5 bases). Germline values: CDR1 SGDLS, CDR2 YYNGEE. The CDR3 is made up of 18 amino acids. The V end was cut by 0 bases, the J end by 5 bases, with 20 bases between. CDR3 DNA: TGTGCCAGCAGCGTAGGGGGCCCCACATTCAACCCTACCGGGGAGCTGTTTTTT. It translates to CASSVGGPTFNPTGELFF.

The V and J genes are TRBV4-2 and TRBJ1-3; TRBD1 is a possible D gene (6 bases). The CDR3 runs 18 residues. Trimming cost V 0 bases and J 0 bases, with 15 bases left between them. The germline CDR1 and CDR2 sequences are LGHNA and YNFKEQ. The CDR3 sequence is CASSQETGPGDSGNTIYF. For the CDR3, the DNA is TGTGCCAGCAGCCAAGAAACAGGGCCCGGCGACTCTGGAAACACCATATATTTT.

Here the CDR3 DNA reads TGTGCCAGCAGCCTCGGGACAACCAAGCGGAGCACAGATACGCAGTATTTT. Its protein is CASSLGTTKRSTDTQYF. The chain combines TRBV5-6 with TRBJ2-3; a weak D match, TRBD1 (6 bases). CDR1 and CDR2 (germline): SGHDT, YYEEEE. V lost 4 bases, J lost 0 bases, and 18 bases lay in between. The CDR3 has 17 amino acids.

This clone was recorded a few times. V is TRBV5-1 and J is TRBJ1-2, with a tentative D call TRBD1 (5 bases). Trimming took 3 bases from V and 6 from J, leaving 15 bases between them. The germline V gene encodes CDR1 SGHRS and CDR2 YFSETQ. The CDR3 has 14 residues. The CDR3 is CASSSGGGRDGYTF. DNA for the CDR3: TGCGCCAGCAGCTCGGGGGGAGGACGGGATGGCTACACCTTC. The complete variable domain, with remaining parts taken from reference TRBV5-1 and TRBJ1-2, reads KAGVTQTPRYLIKTRGQQVTLSCSPISGHRSVSWYQQTPGQGLQFLFEYFSETQRNKGNFPGRFSGRQFSNSRSEMNVSTLELGDSALYLCASSSGGGRDGYTFGSGTRLTVV.

There are a few counts of this clone. The chain couples TRBV2 to TRBJ2-7; 9 bases are a match to TRBD2. V lost 8 bases and J lost 3; bases outside the gene matches: 8. The germline gives CDR1 SNHLY, CDR2 FYNNEI. The CDR3 covers 14 residues. The CDR3 loop reads CASDISGGIYEQYF. The CDR3, as DNA: TGTGCCAGCGATATTAGCGGGGGCATCTACGAGCAGTACTTC.

The V gene is TRBV4-1, the J gene TRBJ1-2; D may be TRBD1 (5 bases). The CDR3 is made up of 17 amino acids. The germline V gene encodes CDR1 MGHRA and CDR2 YSYEKL. The V end lost 4 bases, the J end lost 5 bases, and 23 bases lay between the germline ends. CDR3 in amino acids: CASSRPQGGRGFYGYTF. In DNA, the CDR3 is TGCGCCAGCAGCCGCCCCCAGGGAGGGAGGGGCTTTTATGGCTACACCTTC.

V gene TRBV6-5 combines with J gene TRBJ1-1, with D possibly matching TRBD1 (6 bases). Germline V gene sequence: CDR1 MNHEY, CDR2 SVGAGI. This CDR3 contains 15 residues. The V end lost 6 bases, the J end lost 1 base, and 15 bases lay between the germline ends. Here the CDR3 reads CASRLYREANTEAFF. CDR3 nucleotides: TGTGCCAGCAGGCTGTACAGGGAAGCGAACACTGAAGCTTTCTTT.

The J gene is TRBJ1-2, the V gene TRBV9; D may be TRBD1 (5 bases). Trimming took off 2 bases at V and 8 bases at J, with 19 bases between the two ends. Germline V gives CDR1 SGDLS, CDR2 YYNGEE. CDR3 size: 15 residues. The CDR3 DNA follows: TGTGCCAGCAGCGTGGGAGGGCGGAGTAGGGGCGGCTACACCTTC. Encoded protein: CASSVGGRSRGGYTF.

This clone was recorded once. This chain uses TRBV6-1 with TRBJ2-5; no reliable D call. Trimming took off 1 base at V and 2 bases at J, with 8 bases between the two ends. There are 14 residues in the CDR3. Germline CDR1 and CDR2: MNHNS and SASEGT. Here the CDR3 reads CASSEDVLQETQYF. The CDR3 DNA reads TGTGCCAGCAGTGAAGACGTCCTACAAGAGACCCAGTACTTC.

The chain uses TRBV28 and TRBJ1-3; weak D call: TRBD1 (6 bases). The CDR3 covers 14 residues. Germline V CDR1 and CDR2: MDHEN, SYDVKM. V lost 6 bases and J lost 0, with 9 bases in between. CDR3 protein: CASRGTPSGNTIYF. Written as DNA, the CDR3 is TGTGCCAGCAGGGGGACACCCTCTGGAAACACCATATATTTT.

The chain carries TRBV9 and TRBJ2-1; 12 bases match TRBD2. Trimming cost V 6 bases and J 8 bases; bases outside gene matches: 15. This CDR3 comprises 17 residues. The germline CDR1 and CDR2 sequences are SGDLS and YYNGEE. The CDR3 here is CASTPRGLAGDLDEQFF. CDR3 in DNA: TGTGCCAGCACCCCGAGGGGACTAGCGGGTGATTTGGATGAGCAGTTCTTC. Variable domain in full (rest from reference TRBV9 and TRBJ2-1): DSGVTQTPKHLITATGQRVTLRCSPRSGDLSVYWYQQSLDQGLQFLIQYYNGEERAKGNILERFSAQQFPDLHSELNLSSLELGDSALYFCASTPRGLAGDLDEQFFGPGTRLTVL.

The chain couples TRBV19 to TRBJ2-2; TRBD1 matches at 8 bases. The CDR3 extends over 14 amino acids. J was trimmed by 4 bases and V by 6 bases; bases with no gene match: 4. Per the germline V gene, CDR1 is LNHDA and CDR2 is SQIVND (reference sequence). In DNA, the CDR3 is TGTGCCAGTAGATCGGACAGGGCCACCGGGGAGCTGTTTTTT. Encoded protein: CASRSDRATGELFF.

The V gene is TRBV9, the J gene TRBJ1-2, with a possible D match to TRBD1 (6 bases). The germline gives CDR1 SGDLS, CDR2 YYNGEE. This CDR3 region has 15 residues. With 0 bases removed from V and 2 bases from J, the gap between germline ends came to 11 bases. The CDR3, as DNA: TGTGCCAGCAGCGTAGCACAGGGAGAAAACTATGGCTACACCTTC. Protein: CASSVAQGENYGYTF.

This chain links TRBV5-5 with TRBJ1-2, with 7 bases that match TRBD1. Trimming cost V 3 bases and J 10 bases; bases outside gene matches: 9. The CDR3 totals 13 residues. Germline CDR1 reads SGHKS; CDR2 reads YYEKEE (reference sequence). CDR3 in DNA: TGTGCCAGCAGCTCTGGGCAGGGGGAGGACTACACCTTC. Translation gives CASSSGQGEDYTF.

The genes are TRBV27 and TRBJ2-7; a weak D match, TRBD2 (6 bases). With 1 base removed from V and 3 bases from J, the gap between germline ends came to 13 bases. From germline, CDR1 is MNHEY and CDR2 SMNVEV (reference sequence). This CDR3 has 15 residues. The CDR3 nucleotides are TGTGCCAGCAGTTTATGGGCCAGGAGGGTCTACGAGCAGTACTTC. This encodes CASSLWARRVYEQYF.

This chain uses TRBV7-9 with TRBJ1-4; D is uncertain. Trimming took off 6 bases at V and 0 bases at J, with 8 bases between the two ends. The CDR3 has 14 amino acids. Germline V gives CDR1 SEHNR, CDR2 FQNEAQ (reference sequence). The CDR3 spells CASSLSATNEKLFF. CDR3 DNA: TGTGCCAGCAGTTTATCTGCAACTAATGAAAAACTGTTTTTT.

In regard to this clone: A read error may produce the germline difference seen at one junction end. The rearrangement joins TRBV5-5 to TRBJ1-2, with D perhaps matching TRBD1 (6 bases). Germline CDR1 is SGHKS and CDR2 is YYEKEE (reference sequence). This CDR3 is built from 13 residues. The CDR3 DNA follows: TGTGCCAGCAGCTATGTCCCGGGACATGAACCTCGCTTC. Translated, it gives CASSYVPGHEPRF.

The rearrangement links TRBV19 to TRBJ1-5; no clear D. CDR3 length equals 13 residues. With 3 bases removed from V and 6 bases from J, the gap between germline ends came to 9 bases. CDR1 is LNHDA, CDR2 SQIVND, per germline (reference sequence). The chain's CDR3 is CASSIEGSQPQHF. The CDR3 nucleotides read TGTGCCAGTAGTATCGAAGGGAGTCAGCCCCAGCATTTT.

This clone appeared once. V gene TRBV9 combines with J gene TRBJ2-7, with a possible D match to TRBD2 (6 bases). Per germline, CDR1 SGDLS and CDR2 YYNGEE. The CDR3 is 12 residues long. Trimming cost V 4 bases and J 9 bases, with 14 bases left between them. The CDR3, as DNA: TGTGCCAGCAGCCCCCCACTCGGGGGGCAGTACGTC. Translating it yields CASSPPLGGQYV.